This entry lists 3 T cell receptor beta chains sequenced from one sample in a study of CD8 T cells in ankylosing spondylitis. TCRdb reprocessed the 5' RACE reads via MiXCR and lists one record per CDR3 protein. The table has roughly 240,000 distinct CDR3 sequences, around 8% seen once; the top ten hold approximately 4.8%. The source material was blood, either unsorted or a sorted T cell fraction (not recorded which). The receptors shown here come from a female donor with ankylosing spondylitis or in good health (not recorded which).

In this sample, this clonotype turned up a few times. The J gene is TRBJ2-2, the V gene TRBV18, with TRBD2 as a possible D gene (6 bases). V dropped 4 bases and J dropped 4 bases, with 16 bases sitting between them. The germline V gene has CDR1 KGHSH and CDR2 LQKENI. The CDR3 runs to 16 residues. The CDR3 bases are TGTGCCAGCTCACGCGAGGCGGGATCTGGCACCGGGGAGCTGTTTTTT. Translating it yields CASSREAGSGTGELFF.

This clonotype was observed at least ten times. The chain joins TRBV12-3 or TRBV12-4 to TRBJ1-3, with D perhaps matching TRBD1 (5 bases). The V end was cut by 8 bases, the J end by 0 bases, with 5 bases between. CDR3 size: 12 residues. The CDR3 region is CASGGSGNTIYF. The CDR3 DNA sequence: TGTGCCAGCGGGGGCTCTGGAAACACCATATATTTT.

This clonotype appeared a few times. This chain uses TRBV11-2 with TRBJ2-2; D unclear. The V gene's germline CDR1 is SGHAT and CDR2 FQNNGV. The V end lost 4 bases, the J end lost 2 bases, and 20 bases lay between the germline ends. The CDR3 loop spans 18 amino acids. The DNA of the CDR3 is TGTGCCAGCAGCTCCTCCCGAACCGGGCCTCCTAACACCGGGGAGCTGTTTTTT. Translating it yields CASSSSRTGPPNTGELFF.